The 21 T cell receptor beta chains below all came from one sample that was sequenced in a study of cytomegalovirus exposure and HLA in healthy donors. The PCR contained 60 Vbeta and 13 Jbeta primers. The method was immunoSEQ multiplex PCR; TCRdb's version includes in-frame clones alone and lacks a portion of them. The sample holds more than 95,000 clones, roughly 13% seen once. Sequencing was carried out using PBMCs. Receptor source: a man aged 40-50 years in good health and CMV-seropositive.

This chain joins TRBV6-5 and TRBJ2-4, with D unresolved. The V gene lost 5 bases and the J gene lost 0 bases, with 11 bases spanning the gap. The V gene's germline CDR1 is MNHEY and CDR2 SVGAGI. This CDR3 has 15 amino acids. Written as DNA, the CDR3 is TGTGCCAGCAGTCGACTTTCCCGAGCCAAAAACATTCAGTACTTC. Its protein product is CASSRLSRAKNIQYF.

This clone has a handful of counts. This chain uses TRBV7-2 with TRBJ2-3, with 11 bases that match TRBD2. Per germline, CDR1 SGHTA and CDR2 FQGNSA. The CDR3 contains 16 residues. V shed 5 bases, J shed 6 bases, and the junction held 10 bases outside the gene matches. CDR3 residues: CASSANLAGGHDTQYF. The CDR3 DNA reads TGTGCCAGCAGCGCGAACCTAGCGGGAGGTCACGATACGCAGTATTTT.

The rearrangement links TRBV6-1 to TRBJ1-5, with D possibly TRBD1 on 6 matching bases. CDR1 is MNHNS, CDR2 SASEGT, per germline. The CDR3 spans 14 residues. V lost 8 bases, J lost 5 bases, and 16 bases lay in between. Written as DNA, the CDR3 is TGTGCCAGCGCAACCAGGGGCAAGGATCAGCCCCAGCATTTT. Its protein is CASATRGKDQPQHF.

The sample holds a few counts of this clone. The genes are TRBV7-9 and TRBJ2-7, with 14 bases that match TRBD2. Losses at the gene ends were 1 base for V and 3 bases for J; bases not matched to a gene: 2. CDR1 SEHNR and CDR2 FQNEAQ come from the germline V gene (reference sequence). The CDR3 is 16 amino acids. The CDR3 DNA reads TGTGCCAGCAGCTTAGGACTAGCGGGAGGGCACTACGAGCAGTACTTC. Translated: CASSLGLAGGHYEQYF.

This clone has more than one count but fewer than ten. This rearrangement joins TRBV6-5 to TRBJ1-6; perhaps TRBD1 as D (5 bases). V lost 0 bases to trimming and J lost 7 bases, with 13 bases between them. Germline V gene sequence: CDR1 MNHEY, CDR2 SVGAGI. The CDR3 runs to 16 residues. This chain's CDR3 is CASSYSHRQRNSPLHF. The CDR3 DNA reads as TGTGCCAGCAGTTACTCCCACCGACAGAGGAATTCACCCCTCCACTTT.

This clone was counted only a few times. The V call is TRBV4-3, the J call TRBJ2-3; 11 bases map to TRBD1. The CDR3 covers 17 residues. Germline V CDR1 and CDR2: LGHNA, YSLEER. V shed 0 bases and J 4 bases; nucleotides not matched to a gene: 6. CDR3 amino acids: CASSQDRDRGGADTQYF. The CDR3 DNA is TGCGCCAGCAGCCAAGATAGGGACAGGGGGGGTGCAGATACGCAGTATTTT.

This sequence joins TRBV27 and TRBJ2-7, with 11 bases lining up with TRBD2. The J segment lost 6 bases and the V segment lost 7 bases, leaving 8 bases of the junction unmatched. The CDR3 spans 14 residues. Per the germline V gene, CDR1 is MNHEY and CDR2 is SMNVEV (reference sequence). The CDR3 protein is CASTLLAGVGEQYF. The CDR3 region has the DNA TGTGCCAGCACCTTACTAGCGGGAGTTGGCGAGCAGTACTTC.

A single count supports this clone. The chain combines TRBV19 with TRBJ2-7, with TRBD1 matching over 7 bases. Germline V gene data show CDR1 as LNHDA and CDR2 as SQIVND (reference sequence). The V gene end was trimmed by 9 bases and the J gene end by 0 bases; junction bases not matched to a gene: 8. The CDR3 is made up of 14 amino acids. In DNA form, the CDR3 reads TGTGCCAGCAGAGGGCAGGGGGACTCCTACGAGCAGTACTTC. It translates to CASRGQGDSYEQYF. Looking up the rest from reference TRBV19 and TRBJ2-7 gives the full variable domain: DGGITQSPKYLFRKEGQNVTLSCEQNLNHDAMYWYRQDPGQGLRLIYYSQIVNDFQKGDIAEGYSVSREKKESFPLTVTSAQKNPTAFYLCASRGQGDSYEQYFGPGTRLTVT.

The V call is TRBV18, the J call TRBJ2-7; 10 positions agree with TRBD1. The germline V gene encodes CDR1 KGHSH and CDR2 LQKENI. This CDR3 contains 16 residues. V dropped 4 bases and J dropped 0; count of bases not matched to a gene: 6. The CDR3 sequence is CASSRPDRGSSYEQYF. DNA for the CDR3: TGTGCCAGCTCACGACCGGACAGGGGGAGCTCCTACGAGCAGTACTTC.

The V and J genes are TRBV6-5 and TRBJ1-2; TRBD1 agrees at 7 bases. There are 14 residues in the CDR3. The germline gives CDR1 MNHEY, CDR2 SVGAGI. V dropped 5 bases and J dropped 4; count of bases not matched to a gene: 7. This chain's CDR3 is CASSIDRASYGYTF. CDR3 in DNA: TGTGCCAGCAGTATTGACAGGGCTTCCTATGGCTACACCTTC.

This chain links TRBV28 with TRBJ1-2, with a weak D call TRBD1 (5 bases). Looked up from germline, CDR1 is MDHEN and CDR2 is SYDVKM. The CDR3 runs 15 residues. V was trimmed by 1 base and J by 8 bases, leaving 17 bases between them. The CDR3 bases are TGTGCCAGCAGTTTATTGAACAGGCCCGGAAAGGGCTACACCTTC. Protein: CASSLLNRPGKGYTF.

This clone was detected a few times. This rearrangement joins TRBV7-9 to TRBJ2-7; no firm D call. The CDR3 has 13 amino acids. Germline V gene sequence: CDR1 SEHNR, CDR2 FQNEAQ (reference sequence). V lost 1 base, J lost 5 bases, and 9 bases lay in between. The CDR3 nucleotides are TGTGCCAGCAGCTTAGGTGCGTTGAACGAGCAGTACTTC. Its protein is CASSLGALNEQYF.

This clone appeared a few times. The chain links TRBV6-1 to TRBJ1-4; D perhaps matches TRBD1 (6 bases). The CDR3 sequence is 15 residues long. Deletions cut 10 bases from V and 3 bases from J, with 18 bases between. CDR1 is MNHNS and CDR2 is SASEGT in the germline V gene. The chain's CDR3 is CATHSPGAPNEKLFF. CDR3 nucleotide sequence: TGTGCCACTCACTCACCAGGGGCTCCTAATGAAAAACTGTTTTTT.

V usage is TRBV7-6 and J usage is TRBJ2-1; unclear D gene. CDR1 SGHVS and CDR2 FNYEAQ come from the germline V gene. The CDR3 runs to 15 residues. Deletions cut 3 bases from V and 5 bases from J, with 14 bases between. The CDR3 DNA sequence: TGTGCCAGCAGCTTTAACTGGAGATCTAACAATGAGCAGTTCTTC. It specifies CASSFNWRSNNEQFF.

The gene calls are TRBV29-1 and TRBJ2-3, with D unclear. Looked up from germline, CDR1 is SQVTM and CDR2 is ANQGSEA. V dropped 3 bases and J dropped 1 base, with 5 bases sitting between them. CDR3 length equals 12 residues. The DNA of the CDR3 is TGCAGCGTTGAGTCGGGCACAGATACGCAGTATTTT. This encodes CSVESGTDTQYF.

This clone was found a few times. V is TRBV4-2 and J is TRBJ1-5; 8 nucleotides line up with TRBD1. V shed 4 bases, J shed 3 bases, and the junction held 5 bases outside the gene matches. Germline CDR1 and CDR2: LGHNA and YNFKEQ. The CDR3 runs to 15 residues. The chain's CDR3 is CASSLGQGANQPQHF. As DNA, the CDR3 is TGTGCCAGCAGCCTCGGACAGGGAGCCAATCAGCCCCAGCATTTT.

J is TRBJ1-1 and V is TRBV4-1; tentative D call: TRBD1 (6 bases). The CDR3 extends over 16 amino acids. V shed 0 bases and J shed 3 bases, with 14 bases lying between them. The germline CDR1 and CDR2 sequences are MGHRA and YSYEKL. This CDR3 is CASSQDGAGADTEAFF. The CDR3 coding sequence is TGCGCCAGCAGCCAAGATGGGGCAGGGGCGGACACTGAAGCTTTCTTT.

The chain couples TRBV25-1 to TRBJ2-7, with D maybe TRBD1 (6 bases). Germline CDR1 MGHDK, CDR2 SYGVNS. The CDR3 totals 14 residues. Trimming left V 4 bases short and J 3 bases short, with 13 bases between. CDR3 coding DNA: TGTGCCAGCAGTGTTACAGGGCGAGGCTACGAGCAGTACTTC. Amino acids: CASSVTGRGYEQYF.

The V and J genes are TRBV5-1 and TRBJ1-1; TRBD1 is a possible D gene (6 bases). V was trimmed by 4 bases and J by 6 bases, leaving 13 bases between them. Germline V lookup: CDR1 SGHRS, CDR2 YFSETQ. The CDR3 is 13 residues long. The CDR3 loop is CASSLGTTAEAFF. The CDR3 DNA sequence: TGCGCCAGCAGCCTGGGGACAACCGCTGAAGCTTTCTTT. The complete variable domain, with remaining parts taken from reference TRBV5-1 and TRBJ1-1, reads KAGVTQTPRYLIKTRGQQVTLSCSPISGHRSVSWYQQTPGQGLQFLFEYFSETQRNKGNFPGRFSGRQFSNSRSEMNVSTLELGDSALYLCASSLGTTAEAFFGQGTRLTVV.

This clone has a handful of counts. The CDR3 protein is CASRLRQGALEGHEQYF. The CDR3 nucleotides read TGCGCCAGCAGACTTCGACAGGGGGCCTTGGAAGGCCACGAGCAGTACTTC. The V and J genes are TRBV4-1 and TRBJ2-7; TRBD1 matches at 10 bases. V shed 6 bases, J shed 5 bases, and the junction held 16 bases outside the gene matches. This CDR3 contains 17 residues. Per the germline V gene, CDR1 is MGHRA and CDR2 is YSYEKL.

This clone appeared a few times. The chain joins TRBV14 to TRBJ2-7, with D unresolved. This CDR3 has 14 residues. The V and J ends lost 1 base and 2 bases respectively, with 9 bases between them. The germline V gene has CDR1 SGHDN and CDR2 FVKESK. Here the CDR3 reads CASSQGRTTYEQYF. The CDR3 region has the DNA TGTGCCAGCAGCCAAGGGAGAACTACCTACGAGCAGTACTTC.